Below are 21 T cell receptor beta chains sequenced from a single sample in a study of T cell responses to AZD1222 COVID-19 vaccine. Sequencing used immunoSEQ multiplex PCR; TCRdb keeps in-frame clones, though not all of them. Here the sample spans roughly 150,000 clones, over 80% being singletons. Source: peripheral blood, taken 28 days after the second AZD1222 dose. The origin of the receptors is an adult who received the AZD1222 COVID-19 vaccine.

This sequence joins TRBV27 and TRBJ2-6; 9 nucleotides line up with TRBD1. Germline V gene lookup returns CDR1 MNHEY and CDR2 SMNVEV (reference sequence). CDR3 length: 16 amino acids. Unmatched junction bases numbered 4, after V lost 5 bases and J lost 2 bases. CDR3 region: CASSPYRGPGANVLTF. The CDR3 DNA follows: TGTGCCAGCAGTCCTTACAGGGGGCCTGGGGCCAACGTCCTGACTTTC.

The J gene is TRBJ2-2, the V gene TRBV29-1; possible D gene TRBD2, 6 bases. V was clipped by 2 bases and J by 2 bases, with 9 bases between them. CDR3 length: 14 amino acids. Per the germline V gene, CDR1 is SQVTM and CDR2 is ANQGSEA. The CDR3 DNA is TGCAGCGTTGAAAAGGCGGGAAACACCGGGGAGCTGTTTTTT. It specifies CSVEKAGNTGELFF.

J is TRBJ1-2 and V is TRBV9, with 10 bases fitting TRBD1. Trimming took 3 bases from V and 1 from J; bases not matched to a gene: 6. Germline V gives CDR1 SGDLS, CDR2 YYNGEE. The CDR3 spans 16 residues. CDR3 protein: CASSGGDRGFNYGYTF. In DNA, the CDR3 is TGTGCCAGCAGCGGCGGGGACAGGGGATTTAACTATGGCTACACCTTC.

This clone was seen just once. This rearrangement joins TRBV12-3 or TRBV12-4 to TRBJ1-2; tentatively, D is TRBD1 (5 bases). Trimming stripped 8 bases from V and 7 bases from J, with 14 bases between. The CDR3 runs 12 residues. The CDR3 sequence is CASVLGTSGYTF. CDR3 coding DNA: TGTGCCAGCGTATTGGGGACCTCTGGCTACACCTTC.

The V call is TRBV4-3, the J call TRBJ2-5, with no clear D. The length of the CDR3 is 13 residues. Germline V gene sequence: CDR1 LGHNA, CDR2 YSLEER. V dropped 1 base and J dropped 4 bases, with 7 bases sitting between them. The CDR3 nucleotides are TGCGCCAGCAGCCAAGGAGCCGGAGAGACCCAGTACTTC. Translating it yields CASSQGAGETQYF.

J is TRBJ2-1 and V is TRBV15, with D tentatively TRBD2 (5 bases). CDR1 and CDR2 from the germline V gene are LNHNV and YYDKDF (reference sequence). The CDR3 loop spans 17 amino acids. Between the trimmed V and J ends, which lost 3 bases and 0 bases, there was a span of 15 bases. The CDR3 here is CATSSLGGRGSYNEQFF. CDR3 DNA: TGTGCCACCAGCAGTCTAGGCGGACGGGGCTCCTACAATGAGCAGTTCTTC. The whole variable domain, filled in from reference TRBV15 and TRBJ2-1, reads DAMVIQNPRYQVTQFGKPVTLSCSQTLNHNVMYWYQQKSSQAPKLLFHYYDKDFNNEADTPDNFQSRRPNTSFCFLDIRSPGLGDTAMYLCATSSLGGRGSYNEQFFGPGTRLTVL.

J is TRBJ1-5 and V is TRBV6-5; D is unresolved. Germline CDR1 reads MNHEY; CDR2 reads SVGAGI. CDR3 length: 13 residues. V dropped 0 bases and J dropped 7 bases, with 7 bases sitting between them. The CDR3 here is CASSYSGVQPQHF. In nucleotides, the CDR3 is TGTGCCAGCAGTTACTCCGGGGTGCAGCCCCAGCATTTT.

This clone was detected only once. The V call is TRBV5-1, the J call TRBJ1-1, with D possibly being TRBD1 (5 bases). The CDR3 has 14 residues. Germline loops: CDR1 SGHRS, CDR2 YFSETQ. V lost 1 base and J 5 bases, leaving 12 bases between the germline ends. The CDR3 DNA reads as TGCGCCAGCAGCTTGAGGGCAGGGAAAACTGAAGCTTTCTTT. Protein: CASSLRAGKTEAFF.

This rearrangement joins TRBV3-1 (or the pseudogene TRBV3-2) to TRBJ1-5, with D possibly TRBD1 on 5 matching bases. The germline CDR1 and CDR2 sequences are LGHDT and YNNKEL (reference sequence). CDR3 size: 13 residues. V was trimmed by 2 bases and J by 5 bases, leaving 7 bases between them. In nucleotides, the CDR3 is TGTGCCAGCAGCCAATCGGGGGATCAGCCCCAGCATTTT. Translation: CASSQSGDQPQHF.

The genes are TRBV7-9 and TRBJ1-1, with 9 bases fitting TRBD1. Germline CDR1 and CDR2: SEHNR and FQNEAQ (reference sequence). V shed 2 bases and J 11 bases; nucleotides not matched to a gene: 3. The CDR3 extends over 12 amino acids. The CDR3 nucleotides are TGTGCCAGCAGCTTAACCGGGACAGGGGCTTTCTTT. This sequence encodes CASSLTGTGAFF.

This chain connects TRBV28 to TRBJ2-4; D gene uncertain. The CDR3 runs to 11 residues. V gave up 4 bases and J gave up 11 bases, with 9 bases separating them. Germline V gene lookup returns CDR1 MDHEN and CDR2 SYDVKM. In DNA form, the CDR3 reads TGTGCCAGCAGTTCCCAGAGACTTCAGTACTTC. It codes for CASSSQRLQYF.

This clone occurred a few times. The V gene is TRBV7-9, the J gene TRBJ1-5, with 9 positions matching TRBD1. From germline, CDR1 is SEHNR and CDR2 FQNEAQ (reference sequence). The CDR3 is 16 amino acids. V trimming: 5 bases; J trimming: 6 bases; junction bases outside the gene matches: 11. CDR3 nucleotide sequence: TGTGCCAGCAGCGCCCAGGGGGACAGGGCGATTCAGCCCCAGCATTTT. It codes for CASSAQGDRAIQPQHF. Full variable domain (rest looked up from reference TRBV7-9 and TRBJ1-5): DTGVSQNPRHKITKRGQNVTFRCDPISEHNRLYWYRQTLGQGPEFLTYFQNEAQLEKSRLLSDRFSAERPKGSFSTLEIQRTEQGDSAMYLCASSAQGDRAIQPQHFGDGTRLSIL.

In nucleotides, the CDR3 is TGTGCCAGCAGTTTTCCTTGGGATACCGAAGCTTTCTTT. As protein: CASSFPWDTEAFF. The V and J genes are TRBV28 and TRBJ1-1; D ambiguous. Per germline, CDR1 MDHEN and CDR2 SYDVKM. V dropped 3 bases and J dropped 8 bases, with 13 bases sitting between them. This CDR3 is 13 amino acids long.

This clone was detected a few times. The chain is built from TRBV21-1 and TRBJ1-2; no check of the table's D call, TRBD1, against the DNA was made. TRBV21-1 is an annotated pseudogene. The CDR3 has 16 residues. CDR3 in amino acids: CASSTEGQGAFYGYTF. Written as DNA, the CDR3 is TGTGCCAGCAGCACGGAGGGACAGGGGGCTTTCTATGGCTACACCTTC.

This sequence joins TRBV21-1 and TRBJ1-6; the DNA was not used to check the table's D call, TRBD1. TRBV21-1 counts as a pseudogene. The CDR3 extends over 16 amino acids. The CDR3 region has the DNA TGTGCCAGCAGCCAAAGTTTACAGGGGGTTAATTCACCCCTCCACTTT. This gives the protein CASSQSLQGVNSPLHF.

DNA for the CDR3: TGTGCCAGCTCATCACTAGGACAGAACTCCTACGAGCAGTACTTC. Translation: CASSSLGQNSYEQYF. The gene calls are TRBV18 and TRBJ2-7, with D maybe TRBD1 (6 bases). V was clipped by 5 bases and J by 0 bases, with 14 bases between them. The germline CDR1 and CDR2 sequences are KGHSH and LQKENI. This CDR3 comprises 15 residues.

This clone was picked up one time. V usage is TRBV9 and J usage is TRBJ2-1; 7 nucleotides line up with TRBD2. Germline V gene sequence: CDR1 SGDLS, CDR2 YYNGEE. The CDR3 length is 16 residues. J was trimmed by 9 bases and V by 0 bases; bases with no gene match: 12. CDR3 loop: CASSVVGNGGNSEQFF. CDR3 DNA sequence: TGTGCCAGCAGCGTAGTGGGGAACGGGGGGAATTCTGAGCAGTTCTTC.

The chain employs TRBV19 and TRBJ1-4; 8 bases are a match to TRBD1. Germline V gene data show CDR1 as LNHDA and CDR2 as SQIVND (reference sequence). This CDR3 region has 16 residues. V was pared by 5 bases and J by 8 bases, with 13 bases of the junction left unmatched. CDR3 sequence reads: CASSDRGQGGNEKLFF. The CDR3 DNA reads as TGTGCCAGTAGTGACCGAGGACAGGGCGGTAACGAAAAACTGTTTTTT.

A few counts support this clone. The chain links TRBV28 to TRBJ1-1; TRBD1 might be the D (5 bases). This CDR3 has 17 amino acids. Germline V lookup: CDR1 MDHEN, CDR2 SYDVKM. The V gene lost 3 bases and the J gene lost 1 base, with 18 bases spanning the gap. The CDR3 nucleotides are TGTGCCAGCAGTTTTCGGGCGTTGGGGACGGGGAACACTGAAGCTTTCTTT. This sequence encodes CASSFRALGTGNTEAFF.

The CDR3 bases are TGTGCCAGCAGCTACCAGCGGGAGGGGGAGCAGTACTTC. Residues: CASSYQREGEQYF. The chain has TRBV7-3 and TRBJ2-7, with 10 bases that match TRBD2. Germline V gene lookup returns CDR1 SGHTA and CDR2 FQGTGA. This CDR3 comprises 13 residues. The V and J ends lost 4 bases and 7 bases, in that order; junction bases with no gene match: 4.

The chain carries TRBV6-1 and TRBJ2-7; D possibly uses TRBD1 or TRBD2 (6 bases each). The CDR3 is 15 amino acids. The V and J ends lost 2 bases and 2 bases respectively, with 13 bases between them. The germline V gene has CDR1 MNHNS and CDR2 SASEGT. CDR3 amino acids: CASSEWGASPYEQYF. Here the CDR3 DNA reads TGTGCCAGCAGTGAATGGGGGGCTAGCCCCTACGAGCAGTACTTC.